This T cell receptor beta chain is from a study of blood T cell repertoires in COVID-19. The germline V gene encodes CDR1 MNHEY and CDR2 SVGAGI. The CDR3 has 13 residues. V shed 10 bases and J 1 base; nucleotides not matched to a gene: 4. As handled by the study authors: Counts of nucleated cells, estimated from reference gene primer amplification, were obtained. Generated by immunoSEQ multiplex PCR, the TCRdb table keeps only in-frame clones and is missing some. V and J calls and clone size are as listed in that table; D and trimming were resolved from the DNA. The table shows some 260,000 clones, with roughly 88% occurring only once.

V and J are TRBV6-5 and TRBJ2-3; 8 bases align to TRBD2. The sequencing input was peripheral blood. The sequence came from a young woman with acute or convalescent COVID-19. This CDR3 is CAIREGGTDTQYF. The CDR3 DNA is TGTGCCATCCGGGAGGGGGGCACAGATACGCAGTATTTT.